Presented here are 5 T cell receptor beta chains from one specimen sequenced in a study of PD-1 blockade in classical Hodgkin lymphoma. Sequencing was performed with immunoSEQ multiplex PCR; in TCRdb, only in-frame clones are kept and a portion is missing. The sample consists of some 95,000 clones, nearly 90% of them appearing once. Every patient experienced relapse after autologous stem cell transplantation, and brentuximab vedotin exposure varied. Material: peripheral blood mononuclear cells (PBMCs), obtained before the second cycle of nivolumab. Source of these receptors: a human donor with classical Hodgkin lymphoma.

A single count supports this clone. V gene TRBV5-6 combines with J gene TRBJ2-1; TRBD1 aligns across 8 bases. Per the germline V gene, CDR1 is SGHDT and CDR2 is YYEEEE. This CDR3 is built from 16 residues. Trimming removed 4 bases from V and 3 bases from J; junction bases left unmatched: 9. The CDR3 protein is CASSEDQGAYYNEQFF. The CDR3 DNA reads TGTGCCAGCAGCGAAGACCAGGGGGCGTACTACAATGAGCAGTTCTTC. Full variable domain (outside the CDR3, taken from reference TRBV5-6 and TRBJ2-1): DAGVTQSPTHLIKTRGQQVTLRCSPKSGHDTVSWYQQALGQGPQFIFQYYEEEERQRGNFPDRFSGHQFPNYSSELNVNALLLGDSALYLCASSEDQGAYYNEQFFGPGTRLTVL.

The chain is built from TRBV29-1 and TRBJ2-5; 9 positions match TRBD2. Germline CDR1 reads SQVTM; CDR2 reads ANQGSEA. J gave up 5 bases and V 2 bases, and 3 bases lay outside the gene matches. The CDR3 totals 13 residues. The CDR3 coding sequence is TGCAGCGTTGAAAGGAGCGGGAGGGAGACCCAGTACTTC. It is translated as CSVERSGRETQYF.

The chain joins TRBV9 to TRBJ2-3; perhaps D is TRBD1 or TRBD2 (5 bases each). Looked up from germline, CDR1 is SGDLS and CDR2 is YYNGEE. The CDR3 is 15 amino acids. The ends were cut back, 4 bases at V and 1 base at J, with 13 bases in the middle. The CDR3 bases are TGTGCCAGCAGCCGCCTCGAGGGACGCACAGATACGCAGTATTTT. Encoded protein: CASSRLEGRTDTQYF.

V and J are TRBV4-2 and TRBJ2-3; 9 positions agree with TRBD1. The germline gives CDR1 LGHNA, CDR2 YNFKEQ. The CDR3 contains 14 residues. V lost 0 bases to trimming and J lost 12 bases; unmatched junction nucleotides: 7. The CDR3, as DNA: TGTGCCAGCAGCCAAGACTTGGCGGGACAGGGCCAGTATTTT. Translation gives CASSQDLAGQGQYF.

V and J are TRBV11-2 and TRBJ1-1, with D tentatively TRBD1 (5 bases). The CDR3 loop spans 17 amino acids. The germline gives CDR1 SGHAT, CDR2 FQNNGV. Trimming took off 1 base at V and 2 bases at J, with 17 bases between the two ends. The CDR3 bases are TGTGCCAGCAGCTTAGCTATCCAGGGTGGGCTCAACACTGAAGCTTTCTTT. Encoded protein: CASSLAIQGGLNTEAFF.